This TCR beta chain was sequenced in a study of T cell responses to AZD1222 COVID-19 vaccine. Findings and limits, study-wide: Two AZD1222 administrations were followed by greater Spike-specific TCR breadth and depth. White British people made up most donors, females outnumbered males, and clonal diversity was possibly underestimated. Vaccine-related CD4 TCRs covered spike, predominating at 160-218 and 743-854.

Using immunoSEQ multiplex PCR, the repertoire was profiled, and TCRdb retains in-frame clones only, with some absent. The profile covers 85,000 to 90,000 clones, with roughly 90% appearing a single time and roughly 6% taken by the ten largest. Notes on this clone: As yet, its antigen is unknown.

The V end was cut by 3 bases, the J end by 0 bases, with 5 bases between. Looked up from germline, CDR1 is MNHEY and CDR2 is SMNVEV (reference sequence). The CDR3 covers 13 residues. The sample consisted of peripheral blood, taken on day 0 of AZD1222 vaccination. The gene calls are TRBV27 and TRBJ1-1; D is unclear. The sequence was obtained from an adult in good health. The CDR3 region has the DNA TGTGCCAGCAGTTTTCAGGTGAACACTGAAGCTTTCTTT. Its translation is CASSFQVNTEAFF.